This T cell receptor (beta chain) was identified during a study of T cell repertoires in aging, cancer and after chemotherapy. Notes on this clonotype: Its specificity is not known.

Peripheral blood genomic DNA, not sorted cells or RNA, was the template. CDR3 length: 12 amino acids. Germline CDR1 DFQATT, CDR2 SNEGSKA (reference sequence). The germline V and J ends were trimmed by 2 bases and 8 bases, with 10 bases remaining between them. A mixed TRB-A/B primer pool amplified rearranged TRB by multiplex touch-down PCR. TCRdb fed the multiplex PCR reads into MiXCR, producing one record per CDR3 protein. Here the sample spans roughly 1,500 distinct CDR3 sequences, roughly a quarter being singletons. Study conclusions and caveats: In healthy donors, age-related TCR diversity loss mainly reflected lost richness.

The chain combines TRBV20-1 with TRBJ2-1; perhaps TRBD2 as D (5 bases). Sequencing was done on a sample of blood. The sequence was collected from a human donor with a solid tumor. In DNA form, the CDR3 reads TGCAGTGCTAGACTAGCAGACCATGAGCAGTTCTTC. Its translation is CSARLADHEQFF.